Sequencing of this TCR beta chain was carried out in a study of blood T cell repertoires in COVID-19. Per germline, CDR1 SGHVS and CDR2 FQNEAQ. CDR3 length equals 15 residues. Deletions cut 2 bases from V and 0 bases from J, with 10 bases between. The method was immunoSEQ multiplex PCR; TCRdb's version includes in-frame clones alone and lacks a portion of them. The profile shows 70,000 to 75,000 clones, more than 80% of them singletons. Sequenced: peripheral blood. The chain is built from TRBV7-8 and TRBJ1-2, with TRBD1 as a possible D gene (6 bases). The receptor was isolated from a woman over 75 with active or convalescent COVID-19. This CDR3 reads CASSLIQGSNYGYTF. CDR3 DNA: TGTGCCAGCAGCTTAATTCAGGGGTCTAACTATGGCTACACCTTC.